This TCR delta chain derives from a study of Vδ1+ human thymocytes. Findings and limits, study-wide: Thymic TRG and TRD repertoires appeared highly polyclonal.

Per the germline V gene, CDR1 is TSWWSYY and CDR2 is QGS. The CDR3 spans 17 residues. V was shortened by 2 bases and J by 2 bases, with 18 bases between the two germline ends. After alphabeta T cell depletion, CD3+ Vdelta1+ Vdelta2- thymocytes were sorted. As regards this clone: Its antigen is not known.

Sequences come from RNA converted to cDNA by reverse transcription. Pooled V-gene forward primers with one constant-region reverse primer generated the CDR3 amplicons by multiplex PCR. With CATT, TCRdb re-called clones from the multiplex PCR reads. The sample yields about 55,000 delta-chain clones, more than 15% seen once. This sequence joins TRDV1 and TRDJ1; TRDD3 is a possible D gene (5 bases). What was sequenced was Vdelta1+ gamma-delta thymocytes from the thymus. Specified subset: FACS-sorted CD3+ TCRalphabeta- TCRVdelta1+ TCRVdelta2- thymocytes. This TCR was recovered from a boy younger than two who had congenital heart surgery. In nucleotides, the CDR3 is TGTGCTCTTGGGGAAGTGGCCCCGACTGGTGGTACCGATAAACTCATCTTT. Protein sequence: CALGEVAPTGGTDKLIF.